What follows are 23 T cell receptor beta chains derived from one specimen sequenced in a study of T cell responses to AZD1222 COVID-19 vaccine. Assay: immunoSEQ multiplex PCR; the TCRdb copy retains only in-frame clones and omits some. The table has 75,000 to 95,000 clones, roughly 81% seen once. The specimen was peripheral blood, collected on day 0 of AZD1222 vaccination. These receptors all come from an adult in good health.

V is TRBV19 and J is TRBJ2-5, with D possibly TRBD2 on 7 matching bases. Looked up from germline, CDR1 is LNHDA and CDR2 is SQIVND (reference sequence). Trimming cost V 3 bases and J 5 bases, with 16 bases left between them. The CDR3 has 15 amino acids. CDR3 amino acids: CASSIGTGGSETQYF. In DNA form, the CDR3 reads TGTGCCAGTAGTATTGGGACGGGGGGCAGTGAGACCCAGTACTTC.

The V and J genes are TRBV5-1 and TRBJ2-7; tentatively, D is TRBD1 or TRBD2 (5 bases each). The CDR3 covers 14 residues. In germline, CDR1 is SGHRS, CDR2 YFSETQ. Trimming left V 3 bases short and J 5 bases short, with 15 bases between. The chain's CDR3 is CASSSRDGANEQYF. CDR3 DNA sequence: TGCGCCAGCAGCTCCCGGGACGGGGCCAACGAGCAGTACTTC.

The chain has TRBV20-1 and TRBJ2-4; possibly TRBD2 for D (5 bases). Trimming removed 3 bases from V and 1 base from J, with 16 bases in between. Germline V CDR1 and CDR2: DFQATT, SNEGSKA (reference sequence). The CDR3 length is 16 residues. The CDR3 spells CSASPPGERAKNIQYF. Here the CDR3 DNA reads TGCAGTGCTAGTCCTCCCGGGGAGAGGGCCAAAAACATTCAGTACTTC.

The chain links TRBV30 to TRBJ1-5; the D gene is possibly TRBD1 (6 bases). V lost 8 bases and J 0 bases, leaving 14 bases between the germline ends. The CDR3 has 14 amino acids. Germline V gives CDR1 GTSNPN, CDR2 SVGIG (reference sequence). DNA for the CDR3: TGTGCCGGAGAGACAGGAAATAGCAATCAGCCCCAGCATTTT. Its translation: CAGETGNSNQPQHF.

The chain is built from TRBV5-3 and TRBJ2-1; the match to TRBD2 covers 12 bases. TRBV5-3 belongs to the ORF category, with a function that is uncertain. This CDR3 has 16 residues. The V segment lost 2 bases and the J segment 4 bases; nucleotides outside the gene matches: 4. The CDR3 DNA sequence: TGTGCCAGAAGCTTAGAACTAGCGGGGGGTTACAATGAGCAGTTCTTC. It codes for CARSLELAGGYNEQFF.

This sequence joins TRBV27 and TRBJ2-7; the D gene is possibly TRBD2 (7 bases). In germline, CDR1 is MNHEY, CDR2 SMNVEV (reference sequence). CDR3 length: 15 amino acids. Trimming took off 6 bases at V and 3 bases at J, with 18 bases between the two ends. The CDR3 DNA sequence: TGTGCCAGCAGGGATAGGGGGGGCCTTTACTACGAGCAGTACTTC. It codes for CASRDRGGLYYEQYF.

The chain links TRBV19 to TRBJ1-5; no definite D call. This CDR3 spans 12 amino acids. The germline V and J ends were trimmed by 1 base and 6 bases, with 4 bases remaining between them. Germline V CDR1 and CDR2: LNHDA, SQIVND (reference sequence). CDR3 sequence reads: CASSIGSQPQHF. DNA of the CDR3: TGTGCCAGTAGTATAGGGAGTCAGCCCCAGCATTTT.

The gene calls are TRBV7-2 and TRBJ1-3; D may be TRBD1 (6 bases). V was clipped by 5 bases and J by 4 bases, with 18 bases between them. Germline V gene lookup returns CDR1 SGHTA and CDR2 FQGNSA. The CDR3 contains 16 residues. The chain's CDR3 is CASSPKGGAGGNTIYF. DNA of the CDR3: TGTGCCAGCAGCCCAAAGGGGGGGGCGGGAGGAAACACCATATATTTT.

The CDR3 spells CASADHLNTEAFF. The DNA for the CDR3 is TGTGCCAGCGCGGATCATTTGAACACTGAAGCTTTCTTT. This chain links TRBV6-5 with TRBJ1-1; D is uncertain. CDR3 length equals 13 residues. The V gene's germline CDR1 is MNHEY and CDR2 SVGAGI. Trimming shortened V by 8 bases and J by 0 bases, and 10 bases separated the two germline ends.

The chain has TRBV5-4 and TRBJ1-1, with 7 bases that match TRBD1. In germline, CDR1 is SGHNT, CDR2 YYREEE (reference sequence). The CDR3 consists of 14 residues. The junction had 4 bases not matched to a gene; V was cut back by 5 bases and J by 0 bases. The CDR3 loop reads CASRLGQMNTEAFF. CDR3 in DNA: TGTGCCAGCAGACTGGGACAGATGAACACTGAAGCTTTCTTT.

The chain employs TRBV28 and TRBJ1-6, with TRBD1 matching 8 bases. Looked up from germline, CDR1 is MDHEN and CDR2 is SYDVKM. The V and J ends lost 8 bases and 6 bases, in that order; junction bases with no gene match: 9. There are 15 residues in the CDR3. This CDR3 reads CASGNAGTGNSPLHF. Written as DNA, the CDR3 is TGTGCCAGCGGTAACGCCGGGACAGGTAATTCACCCCTCCACTTT.

This chain links TRBV4-3 with TRBJ1-4; 7 nucleotides agree with TRBD1. The CDR3 has 13 residues. CDR1 is LGHNA, CDR2 YSLEER, per germline. J was trimmed by 12 bases and V by 1 base; bases with no gene match: 5. CDR3 bases: TGCGCCAGCAGCCAAGTCTTTCAGGGGGAACTGTTTTTT. The encoded protein is CASSQVFQGELFF.

The chain is built from TRBV6-2 or TRBV6-3 and TRBJ2-7; no definite D call. V shed 0 bases and J shed 0 bases, with 6 bases lying between them. The length of the CDR3 is 14 residues. The germline CDR1 and CDR2 sequences are MNHEY and SVGEGT. The CDR3 spells CASSYSGSSYEQYF. Written as DNA, the CDR3 is TGTGCCAGCAGTTACTCGGGCAGCTCCTACGAGCAGTACTTC.

In this sample, this clone turned up a few times. The chain is built from TRBV15 and TRBJ2-3; D perhaps matches TRBD1 (6 bases). The ends were cut back, 4 bases at V and 2 bases at J, with 16 bases in the middle. There are 16 residues in the CDR3. Germline-derived CDR1 and CDR2 are LNHNV and YYDKDF (reference sequence). CDR3 DNA: TGTGCCACCAGCACAGGGGCCCCTACTGACACAGATACGCAGTATTTT. This encodes CATSTGAPTDTDTQYF.

The chain joins TRBV6-5 to TRBJ1-6; 7 bases are a match to TRBD1. Germline-derived CDR1 and CDR2 are MNHEY and SVGAGI. Trimming took 2 bases from V and 3 from J; bases not matched to a gene: 1. CDR3 length equals 15 residues. DNA for the CDR3: TGTGCCAGCAGTTACCGGGACAGCTATAATTCACCCCTCCACTTT. Encoded protein: CASSYRDSYNSPLHF.

The gene calls are TRBV6-5 and TRBJ2-2; D is unresolved. The germline V gene encodes CDR1 MNHEY and CDR2 SVGAGI. Trimming pared 7 bases from V and 1 base from J, leaving 10 bases between. This CDR3 comprises 14 residues. This CDR3 reads CASMGSQNTGELFF. CDR3 DNA: TGTGCCAGCATGGGCAGCCAGAACACCGGGGAGCTGTTTTTT.

The chain employs TRBV7-8 and TRBJ2-1; 9 nucleotides agree with TRBD1. V shed 4 bases, J shed 4 bases, and the junction held 5 bases outside the gene matches. The germline V gene has CDR1 SGHVS and CDR2 FQNEAQ. The CDR3 has 15 amino acids. This CDR3 is CASSSYRGRYNEQFF. CDR3 nucleotide sequence: TGTGCCAGCAGCTCGTACAGGGGGCGGTACAATGAGCAGTTCTTC. Combining the CDR3 with reference TRBV7-8 and TRBJ2-1 gives the whole variable domain GAGVSQSPRYKVAKRGQDVALRCDPISGHVSLFWYQQALGQGPEFLTYFQNEAQLDKSGLPSDRFFAERPEGSVSTLKIQRTQQEDSAVYLCASSSYRGRYNEQFFGPGTRLTVL.

V gene TRBV18 combines with J gene TRBJ1-3; TRBD1 aligns across 9 bases. This CDR3 has 18 amino acids. Germline V CDR1 and CDR2: KGHSH, LQKENI. After removal of 3 bases from V and 2 bases from J, the junction contained 11 bases not matched to a gene. The CDR3 DNA reads TGTGCCAGCTCACCTAACACTGGACAGGGGTCGACTGGAAACACCATATATTTT. Amino acids: CASSPNTGQGSTGNTIYF.

CDR3 nucleotide sequence: TGTGCCACCAGACGGACGACTAGCAATCAGCCCCAGCATTTT. This codes for CATRRTTSNQPQHF. The chain employs TRBV19 and TRBJ1-5; no reliable D call. The CDR3 is made up of 14 amino acids. Germline V CDR1 and CDR2: LNHDA, SQIVND (reference sequence). The ends were cut back, 10 bases at V and 0 bases at J, with 13 bases in the middle.

The chain recombines TRBV7-2 with TRBJ2-1; possible D gene TRBD2, 5 bases. Germline V CDR1 and CDR2: SGHTA, FQGNSA. The germline V and J ends were trimmed by 5 bases and 3 bases, with 14 bases remaining between them. The CDR3 runs 15 residues. The CDR3 loop reads CASSPSPGDYNEQFF. The CDR3, as DNA: TGTGCCAGCAGCCCCTCTCCCGGGGACTACAATGAGCAGTTCTTC. Full variable domain (rest looked up from reference TRBV7-2 and TRBJ2-1): GAGVSQSPSNKVTEKGKDVELRCDPISGHTALYWYRQSLGQGLEFLIYFQGNSAPDKSGLPSDRFSAERTGGSVSTLTIQRTQQEDSAVYLCASSPSPGDYNEQFFGPGTRLTVL.

J is TRBJ1-1 and V is TRBV28; maybe TRBD1 (5 bases). The ends were cut back, 3 bases at V and 12 bases at J, with 14 bases in the middle. The germline V gene has CDR1 MDHEN and CDR2 SYDVKM. CDR3 length: 12 amino acids. DNA for the CDR3: TGTGCCAGCAGTTTGGCGGGGCGGAGTACTTTCTTT. As protein: CASSLAGRSTFF.

V usage is TRBV9 and J usage is TRBJ1-2; possibly TRBD1 for D (5 bases). Germline loops: CDR1 SGDLS, CDR2 YYNGEE. This CDR3 contains 15 residues. V lost 2 bases to trimming and J lost 5 bases, with 16 bases between them. Here the CDR3 DNA reads TGTGCCAGCAGCGTGGGCGGGGCGGGAATATATGGCTACACCTTC. Translating it yields CASSVGGAGIYGYTF.

The V gene is TRBV25-1, the J gene TRBJ1-2, with 7 bases that match TRBD1. CDR1 and CDR2 from the germline V gene are MGHDK and SYGVNS. J gave up 3 bases and V 8 bases, and 6 bases lay outside the gene matches. This CDR3 is 13 amino acids long. The CDR3 DNA reads as TGTGCCAGCCGTACAGGGGCGGACTATGGCTACACCTTC. Encoded protein: CASRTGADYGYTF.